A selection of T cell receptor beta chains follows, all from one sample in a study of naive and memory T cell subsets. Each CDR3 protein gets one entry after TCRdb re-called the UMI-ligation and nested PCR reads with MiXCR. This sample has fewer than 30,000 distinct CDR3 sequences, with roughly 10% found just once. Sequenced input: effector memory CD4+ T cells from blood. Receptors were obtained from a human donor in good health. CDR3s include the opening cysteine and the closing phenylalanine or tryptophan.

V gene,CDR3 protein
TRBV12-3/TRBV12-4,CASNPGVRHRIQPQHF
TRBV6-2/TRBV6-3,CASKRQGYYNEQFF
TRBV5-4,CASSLTKSSGGESEQFF
TRBV6-2/TRBV6-3,CASSFTGKEQYF
TRBV7-9,CASSLEAYEQYF
TRBV10-3,CAISPGSFGQYF
TRBV30,CAWRRREDGTQYF
TRBV12-3/TRBV12-4,CDSSSSGANTDTQYF
TRBV6-6,CASSYSGGKGRDNEQFF
TRBV27,CASSPGYNSPLHF
TRBV28,CASSSYTRQRTGELFF
TRBV19,CASSIGFGRTVLSPQHF
TRBV13,CASSRRQGLYNEQFF
TRBV20-1,CSASRKDEQFF
TRBV2,CASRHGEQYF
TRBV20-1,CSASVLTTAKNIQYF
TRBV7-2,CASSQGPSYNEQFF
TRBV20-1,CSARDYGSKGYEQYF
TRBV4-1,CASSQPLAAAGELFF
TRBV4-1,CASSQLTMGLPINEQFF
TRBV7-3,CASSVKEGTEAFF
TRBV7-3,CASSLGQNTEAFF
TRBV6-4,CASSATTLAYEQFF
TRBV15,CATSRDRGGSAEAFF